These T cell receptor beta chains were read from a single sample in a study of blood T cell repertoires in COVID-19. Here immunoSEQ multiplex PCR was the method, and the copy in TCRdb shows in-frame clones only, minus some. The table has approximately 72,000 clones, 70% to 90% seen once. The sequencing sample was made of peripheral blood. These receptors all stem from a woman older than 75 with acute or convalescent COVID-19. The CDR3 runs from the conserved cysteine through the conserved F or W. D genes are given only for firm matches. Clone sizes are given selectively: once, few, many, or a class where the clone is expanded.

cdr3_aa | cdr3_nt | j_call | v_call | d_call | clone_size | cdr3_length
CASRAGTGGKSPQHF | TGTGCCAGCAGAGCCGGGACAGGGGGCAAAAGTCCCCAGCATTTT | TRBJ1-5 | TRBV27 | TRBD1 | . | 15
CASSLTRTEAFF | TGTGCCAGCAGTTTAACCAGGACTGAAGCTTTCTTT | TRBJ1-1 | TRBV12-3/TRBV12-4 | . | few | 12
CSARTRGMNTEAFF | TGCAGCGCCCGCACCCGCGGAATGAACACTGAAGCTTTCTTT | TRBJ1-1 | TRBV29-1 | . | . | 14
CASSLSGGAVGELFF | TGTGCCAGCAGCCTTAGCGGGGGGGCAGTCGGGGAGCTGTTTTTT | TRBJ2-2 | TRBV3-1/TRBV3-2 | TRBD2 | once | 15
CASSSAQGRQPQHF | TGTGCCAGTAGTTCGGCGCAGGGTAGGCAGCCCCAGCATTTT | TRBJ1-5 | TRBV19 | . | . | 14
CASSMGQGLAGTDTQYF | TGTGCCAGTAGTATGGGGCAGGGACTAGCGGGCACAGATACGCAGTATTTT | TRBJ2-3 | TRBV19 | TRBD2 | many | 17
CASSVGQGNTIYF | TGTGCCAGCAGCGTAGGACAGGGAAACACCATATATTTT | TRBJ1-3 | TRBV9 | . | few | 13
CASSQTLELAGRNYEQYF | TGCGCCAGCAGCCAAACCCTGGAGCTAGCGGGGCGGAACTACGAGCAGTACTTC | TRBJ2-7 | TRBV4-1 | TRBD2 | . | 18
CASSLGDRVRNEQFF | TGTGCCAGCAGCTTAGGGGACAGGGTACGCAATGAGCAGTTCTTC | TRBJ2-1 | TRBV7-2 | TRBD1 | . | 15
CASSSTRVSLNSPLHF | TGTGCCAGCAGCTCCACCCGGGTTTCCCTGAATTCACCCCTCCACTTT | TRBJ1-6 | TRBV7-9 | . | . | 16
CSVELGQGPNQPQHF | TGCAGCGTTGAATTGGGACAGGGTCCCAATCAGCCCCAGCATTTT | TRBJ1-5 | TRBV29-1 | TRBD1 | . | 15
CASSASLGQNLYGYTF | TGTGCCAGCAGCGCGAGCCTGGGACAGAACCTCTATGGCTACACCTTC | TRBJ1-2 | TRBV7-8 | TRBD1 | . | 16
CASSLERGRETQYF | TGTGCCAGCAGCTTAGAGCGGGGGCGAGAGACCCAGTACTTC | TRBJ2-5 | TRBV7-2 | TRBD2 | once | 14
CASSESRRGRYARNEQFF | TGCGCCAGCAGTGAGTCGAGGCGGGGGAGATATGCTCGAAATGAGCAGTTCTTC | TRBJ2-1 | TRBV10-2 | TRBD2 | . | 18
CASSLLGGTDTQYF | TGTGCCAGCAGTCTCCTCGGTGGTACAGATACGCAGTATTTT | TRBJ2-3 | TRBV2 | . | . | 14
CASRSDEKLFF | TGTGCCAGCAGGTCAGATGAAAAACTGTTTTTT | TRBJ1-4 | TRBV28 | . | . | 11
CASSLVASGRHNEQFF | TGTGCCAGCAGCTTAGTGGCTAGCGGGCGACACAATGAGCAGTTCTTC | TRBJ2-1 | TRBV7-6 | TRBD2 | . | 16
CASSLDQYTQYF | TGTGCCAGCAGCTTAGATCAGTACACGCAGTATTTT | TRBJ2-3 | TRBV7-9 | . | . | 12
CASSFTGTGTNEQFF | TGTGCCAGCAGCTTCACCGGGACAGGGACCAATGAGCAGTTCTTC | TRBJ2-1 | TRBV5-4 | TRBD1 | . | 15
CASGLTAGGSYEQYF | TGTGCTAGTGGTTTGACGGCGGGGGGCTCCTACGAGCAGTACTTC | TRBJ2-7 | TRBV12-5 | TRBD2 | . | 15
CASSLWGDSNQPQHF | TGTGCCAGCAGTTTGTGGGGGGATAGCAATCAGCCCCAGCATTTT | TRBJ1-5 | TRBV27 | . | . | 15
CASSLQASAQGSPLHF | TGCGCCAGCAGCTTGCAGGCGTCTGCCCAGGGGTCACCCCTCCACTTT | TRBJ1-6 | TRBV5-1 | . | . | 16
CACSPGTFYEQYF | TGTGCCTGTTCTCCCGGGACATTCTACGAGCAGTACTTC | TRBJ2-7 | TRBV7-9 | . | . | 13
CASSPESTDTQYF | TGTGCCAGCAGTCCCGAGAGCACAGATACGCAGTATTTT | TRBJ2-3 | TRBV6-4 | . | . | 13
CASSHGREGEQFF | TGTGCCAGCAGTCATGGAAGAGAGGGTGAGCAGTTCTTC | TRBJ2-1 | TRBV27 | . | . | 13
CASSVGTGPNTEAFF | TGTGCCAGCAGCGTAGGGACAGGCCCAAACACTGAAGCTTTCTTT | TRBJ1-1 | TRBV9 | TRBD1 | . | 15
CASSSGGQNIQYF | TGTGCCAGCAGCTCGGGGGGCCAGAACATTCAGTACTTC | TRBJ2-4 | TRBV9 | . | . | 13
CAISESGDRNQPQHF | TGTGCCATCAGTGAGTCGGGGGACAGAAATCAGCCCCAGCATTTT | TRBJ1-5 | TRBV10-3 | TRBD1 | . | 15
CASSAGQGYQPQHF | TGTGCCAGCAGTGCAGGACAGGGGTATCAGCCCCAGCATTTT | TRBJ1-5 | TRBV2 | TRBD1 | . | 14
CASSPNSAAGDTQYF | TGTGCCAGCTCACCAAATAGCGCCGCCGGAGATACGCAGTATTTT | TRBJ2-3 | TRBV18 | . | . | 15
CASRAGQAYEQYF | TGTGCCAGCAGAGCGGGACAGGCCTACGAGCAGTACTTC | TRBJ2-7 | TRBV7-9 | . | . | 13
CASSATSGRINEQFF | TGTGCCAGCAGCGCGACTAGCGGGAGGATCAATGAGCAGTTCTTC | TRBJ2-1 | TRBV9 | TRBD2 | . | 15
CASSLDRGDTGELFF | TGCGCCAGCAGCTTGGACAGGGGAGACACCGGGGAGCTGTTTTTT | TRBJ2-2 | TRBV5-1 | TRBD1 | . | 15
CASRGPGSSGNTIYF | TGTGCCAGCAGGGGTCCGGGTAGCTCTGGAAACACCATATATTTT | TRBJ1-3 | TRBV6-5 | . | . | 15
CASSYRMTGLNTEAFF | TGTGCCAGCAGTTATCGAATGACAGGCCTGAACACTGAAGCTTTCTTT | TRBJ1-1 | TRBV6-5 | . | . | 16
CASSYQGQGTEAFF | TGTGCCAGCAGTTACCAGGGACAGGGAACTGAAGCTTTCTTT | TRBJ1-1 | TRBV6-2/TRBV6-3 | TRBD1 | . | 14
CASSQGLNNQPQHF | TGTGCCAGCAGCCAGGGACTTAACAATCAGCCCCAGCATTTT | TRBJ1-5 | TRBV3-1/TRBV3-2 | . | once | 14
CASSQSGAATIYF | TGTGCCAGCAGCCAATCAGGGGCGGCCACCATATATTTT | TRBJ1-3 | TRBV3-1/TRBV3-2 | . | . | 13